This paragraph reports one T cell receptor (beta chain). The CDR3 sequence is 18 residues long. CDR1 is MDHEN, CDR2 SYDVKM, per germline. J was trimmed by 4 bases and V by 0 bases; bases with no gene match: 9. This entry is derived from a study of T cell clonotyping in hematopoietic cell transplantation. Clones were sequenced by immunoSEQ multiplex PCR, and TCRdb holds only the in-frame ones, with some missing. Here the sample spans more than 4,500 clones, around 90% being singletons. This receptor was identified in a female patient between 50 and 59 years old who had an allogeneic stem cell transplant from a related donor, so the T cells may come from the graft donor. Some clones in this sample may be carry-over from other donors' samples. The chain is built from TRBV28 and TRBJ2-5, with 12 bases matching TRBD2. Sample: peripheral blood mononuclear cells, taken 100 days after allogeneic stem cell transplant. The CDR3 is CASSLWASGGAGAETQYF. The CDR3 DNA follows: TGTGCCAGCAGTTTATGGGCTAGCGGGGGGGCGGGTGCAGAGACCCAGTACTTC.